The clone carrying this TCR beta chain showed up many times. The source of the sample is a study of naive and memory T cell subsets. A UMI-containing oligonucleotide was joined by 3' ligation to the TCR cDNA template. Adult healthy volunteers gave 2.5 ml peripheral blood for whole-blood RNA. Amplification of ligated cDNA took four PCR rounds with SP2 and nested alpha and beta constant primers. Blood and skin TCR RNA was reverse transcribed with alpha and beta constant primers. TCRdb redid the calling of the 5' RACE reads with MiXCR, one entry per CDR3 protein. The sample includes 55,000 to 70,000 distinct CDR3 sequences, about 7.2% of them seen just once. This sequence was found in a male donor in good health.

The CDR3 DNA is TGCGCCAGCAGCCCAGTCGAGGGCCGGGACTATGGCTACACCTTC. This translates into CASSPVEGRDYGYTF. The chain joins TRBV5-1 to TRBJ1-2; D is undetermined. Trimming took off 4 bases at V and 3 bases at J, with 16 bases between the two ends. Germline values: CDR1 SGHRS, CDR2 YFSETQ. The CDR3 loop spans 15 amino acids.